This T cell receptor beta chain emerged from a study of T cell clonality in common variable immunodeficiency. CVID meant reduced serum IgG, IgA and/or IgM plus specific antibody deficiency. Notes on the study in general: Common variable immunodeficiency TCR beta sequences reportedly had fewer deletions and N-nucleotide insertions.

This clone occurred a few times. What it recognizes is unknown. The CDR3 end is not reached by the read, which stops 3 residues before it; the germline J gene fills it in. Data came from immunoSEQ multiplex PCR; TCRdb stores just in-frame clones and leaves some out. The sample has 15,000 to 20,000 clones, none seen only once. J gave up 5 bases and V 5 bases, and 7 bases lay outside the gene matches. Germline assignment: CDR1 LNHDA and CDR2 SQIVND (reference sequence). CDR3 length equals 15 residues. The sequenced sample was peripheral blood mononuclear cells. The clonotype originates from a human donor with common variable immunodeficiency. The genes are TRBV19 and TRBJ2-5; 11 nucleotides line up with TRBD2. CDR3 sequence reads: CASSPFTSGSETQYF. The CDR3 DNA, read in part, is TGTGCCAGTAGTCCCTTCACTAGCGGGAGTGAGACC.